Listed below are T cell receptor beta chains from one sample, sequenced in a study of T cells after yellow fever vaccination. TCRdb re-called the 5' RACE reads with MiXCR, one entry per CDR3 protein. The sample shows 35,000 to 55,000 distinct CDR3 sequences, 5% to 8% of them seen only once. The sequencing here drew on PBMCs, either bulk or a sorted T-cell subset (CD4+, CD8+, memory, or dextramer-sorted; not recorded which), taken 45 days after the yellow fever booster vaccination. The receptors were sampled from a man aged 30-40 years who received the YFV17D yellow fever vaccine. CDR3s include the opening cysteine and the closing phenylalanine or tryptophan. The order of the fields is D gene, J gene, V gene, clone size, CDR3 DNA, CDR3 protein. The D gene is left open where the match is weak. A row's size may be missing; if present it is once, few, many or a size class.

>TRBD1|TRBJ1-2|TRBV7-2|few
TGTGCCAGCAGCCCCCCCCCGGGACAGGGCGAAGGCTACACCTTC
CASSPPPGQGEGYTF
>.|TRBJ1-5|TRBV12-3/TRBV12-4|few
TGTGCCAGCAGTTTAGGGGCGGATGGCAATCAGCCCCAGCATTTT
CASSLGADGNQPQHF
>.|TRBJ2-5|TRBV18|few
TGTGCCAGCTCACAACAGACAGGACCCCAAGAGACCCAGTACTTC
CASSQQTGPQETQYF
>.|TRBJ2-7|TRBV20-1|few
TGCAGTGCTAGAGAGGGCCGGCTCCCCTACGAGCAGTACTTC
CSAREGRLPYEQYF
>.|TRBJ2-1|TRBV28|many
TGTGCCAGCAGTCTCGTGGACAATGAGCAGTTCTTC
CASSLVDNEQFF
>TRBD2|TRBJ2-2|TRBV7-2|few
TGTGCCAGCAGCTTAGTAGCGGGAGGAACCACCGGGGAGCTGTTTTTT
CASSLVAGGTTGELFF
>.|TRBJ1-2|TRBV29-1|many
TGCAGCGTTGAATCGACCGCTAACTATGGCTACACCTTC
CSVESTANYGYTF
>.|TRBJ1-1|TRBV12-3/TRBV12-4|many
TGTGCCAGCAGCGGGGTGAACACTGAAGCTTTCTTT
CASSGVNTEAFF
>.|TRBJ2-7|TRBV25-1|.
TGTGCCAGCAGCGTGGGGTTTACCTCCTACGAGCAGTACTTC
CASSVGFTSYEQYF
>.|TRBJ2-7|TRBV5-1|.
TGCGCCAGCAGCTTGCGGTCTAGCCACGAGCAGTACTTC
CASSLRSSHEQYF
>.|TRBJ2-6|TRBV6-1|.
TGTAGTGCAGGCTCTGGGGCCAACGTCCTGACTTTC
CSAGSGANVLTF
>.|TRBJ2-2|TRBV9|many
TGTGCCAGCAGCGTAGGGGATTCCAATAGGGAGCTGTTTTTT
CASSVGDSNRELFF
>.|TRBJ2-1|TRBV11-2|many
TGTGCCAGCAGCCCCCGAATAGTTTCGAGAGTCGCAAATGAGCAGTTCTTC
CASSPRIVSRVANEQFF
>TRBD1|TRBJ1-2|TRBV30|few
TGTGCCTGGAGCCGTGGGACAGGGAATGACTATGGCTACACCTTC
CAWSRGTGNDYGYTF
>.|TRBJ2-4|TRBV18|many
TGTGCCAGCTCACCACCTGGCAGGGGGGTCAACATTCAGTACTTC
CASSPPGRGVNIQYF
>TRBD1|TRBJ1-5|TRBV2|many
TGTGCCAGCAGTGTGACAGGGGATTCTAATCAGCCCCAGCATTTT
CASSVTGDSNQPQHF
>TRBD2|TRBJ2-5|TRBV6-2/TRBV6-3|.
TGTGCCAGCAGGACCGGGAGTAGCGGGAAAAAAGAGACCCAGTACTTC
CASRTGSSGKKETQYF
>TRBD1|TRBJ1-2|TRBV27|.
TGTGCCAGCAGAACGACAGGGTCTGGCTACACCTTC
CASRTTGSGYTF
>.|TRBJ2-4|TRBV3-1|many
TGTGCCAGCAGCCTCCGAGGGGAGGCCAAAAACATTCAGTACTTC
CASSLRGEAKNIQYF
>TRBD1|TRBJ1-6|TRBV12-3/TRBV12-4|many
TGTGCCAGCGGGACAGGGAGGCCACCCCTCCACTTT
CASGTGRPPLHF
>.|TRBJ2-5|TRBV5-1|.
TGCGCCAGCAGCAAAAGGACAGCCCTCCAAGAGACCCAGTACTTC
CASSKRTALQETQYF
>TRBD1|TRBJ2-4|TRBV7-2|many
TGTGCCAGCAGTGAGCGACAGGGGAGGAACATTCAGTACTTC
CASSERQGRNIQYF
>TRBD2|TRBJ2-7|TRBV12-3/TRBV12-4|many
TGTGCCAGCAGTTCGACTAGCGGGAGCACAGAGCAGTACTTC
CASSSTSGSTEQYF
>TRBD2|TRBJ2-1|TRBV5-1|.
TGCGCCAGCAGCCCCGGACTAGCCATAGGCAATGAGCAGTTCTTC
CASSPGLAIGNEQFF
>TRBD2|TRBJ2-5|TRBV7-9|many
TGTGCCAGCAGCTTGAGCGGGACCCTGGAAGAGACCCAGTACTTC
CASSLSGTLEETQYF
>.|TRBJ2-6|TRBV7-9|.
TGTGCCAGCAGCTTAGCGGCTTTAGGACACTCTGGGGCCAACGTCCTGACTTTC
CASSLAALGHSGANVLTF
>.|TRBJ2-2|TRBV20-1|few
TGCAGTGCTAGCCGGGCGGACACCGGGGAGCTGTTTTTT
CSASRADTGELFF
>.|TRBJ1-5|TRBV20-1|.
TGCAGTGCGAGACATGGTGGCAATCAGCCCCAGCATTTT
CSARHGGNQPQHF
>.|TRBJ2-3|TRBV3-1|few
TGTGCCAGCAGCCGGAGTGGGAGCGGTAGCACAGATACGCAGTATTTT
CASSRSGSGSTDTQYF
>.|TRBJ1-5|TRBV18|few
TGTGCCAGCTCGAGTGATCTTTGGGGGGCGTCATATCAGCCCCAGCATTTT
CASSSDLWGASYQPQHF
>.|TRBJ2-5|TRBV5-1|many
TGCGCCAGCAGCTTCCGGAGACCACAAGAGACCCAGTACTTC
CASSFRRPQETQYF
>.|TRBJ2-5|TRBV7-2|many
TGTGCCAGCAGCTTTGAAGGGCGAGTGGAGACCCAGTACTTC
CASSFEGRVETQYF
>.|TRBJ2-1|TRBV11-2|many
TGTGCCAGCAGCTTAGGAGGCCGCTCCTACAATGAGCAGTTCTTC
CASSLGGRSYNEQFF
>.|TRBJ2-2|TRBV6-1|.
TGTGCCGGACGGATGGTAGACACCGGGGAGCTGTTTTTT
CAGRMVDTGELFF
>TRBD1|TRBJ2-7|TRBV5-1|.
TGCGCCAGCAGCATGGGACAGGCCTACGAGCAGTACTTC
CASSMGQAYEQYF
>.|TRBJ2-2|TRBV5-1|few
TGCGCCAGCAGCTTGGGGAGAACAGCTCGAGACACCGGGGAGCTGTTTTTT
CASSLGRTARDTGELFF
>.|TRBJ1-2|TRBV15|.
TGTGCCACCAGCAGAGCTCCGGGGGAATCCTATGGCTACACCTTC
CATSRAPGESYGYTF
>.|TRBJ1-1|TRBV20-1|.
TGCAGTGCTGTCGGTGCTCTGGGCGCTTTCTTT
CSAVGALGAFF
>TRBD1|TRBJ2-5|TRBV6-5|many
TGTGCCAGCAGGCGACAGGGCCGGATAGAGACCCAGTACTTC
CASRRQGRIETQYF
>TRBD1|TRBJ2-1|TRBV20-1|many
TGCAGTGCTTACGGACAGGGTCTCAATGAGCAGTTCTTC
CSAYGQGLNEQFF
>.|TRBJ1-2|TRBV7-9|.
TGTGCCACGGGGGCAGGGGAGAGTTATGGCTACACCTTC
CATGAGESYGYTF
>TRBD1|TRBJ2-3|TRBV4-3|few
TGCGCCAGCAGCCAAGAAGGACCCCTATCGACAGGGCGGGCAGATACGCAGTATTTT
CASSQEGPLSTGRADTQYF
>TRBD2|TRBJ2-2|TRBV7-2|few
TGTGCCAGCAGCGACATCGGACTAGCGGTCCCTGGGGGGGAGCTGTTTTTT
CASSDIGLAVPGGELFF
>.|TRBJ1-3|TRBV20-1|few
TGCAGTGCTACGGATCCTATGGCAGCCTCTGGAAACACCATATATTTT
CSATDPMAASGNTIYF
>.|TRBJ2-3|TRBV27|few
TGTGCCAGCAGTTACAGAACTACGGGGGATACGCAGTATTTT
CASSYRTTGDTQYF
>.|TRBJ1-2|TRBV7-2|few
TGTGCCAGCAGCTCCCGGGCCGAAGGCTATGGCTACACCTTC
CASSSRAEGYGYTF
>TRBD1|TRBJ2-3|TRBV10-3|many
TGTGCCATCAGCGGGGACAGGGGGCGGACAGATACGCAGTATTTT
CAISGDRGRTDTQYF
>TRBD2|TRBJ2-4|TRBV30|many
TGTGCCTGGAGCCCCGATAGATCGGGAGGGCCAGGGATTCAGTACTTC
CAWSPDRSGGPGIQYF
>.|TRBJ2-1|TRBV12-3/TRBV12-4|many
TGTGCCAGCAGACTACACACCTCCTACAATGAGCAGTTCTTC
CASRLHTSYNEQFF